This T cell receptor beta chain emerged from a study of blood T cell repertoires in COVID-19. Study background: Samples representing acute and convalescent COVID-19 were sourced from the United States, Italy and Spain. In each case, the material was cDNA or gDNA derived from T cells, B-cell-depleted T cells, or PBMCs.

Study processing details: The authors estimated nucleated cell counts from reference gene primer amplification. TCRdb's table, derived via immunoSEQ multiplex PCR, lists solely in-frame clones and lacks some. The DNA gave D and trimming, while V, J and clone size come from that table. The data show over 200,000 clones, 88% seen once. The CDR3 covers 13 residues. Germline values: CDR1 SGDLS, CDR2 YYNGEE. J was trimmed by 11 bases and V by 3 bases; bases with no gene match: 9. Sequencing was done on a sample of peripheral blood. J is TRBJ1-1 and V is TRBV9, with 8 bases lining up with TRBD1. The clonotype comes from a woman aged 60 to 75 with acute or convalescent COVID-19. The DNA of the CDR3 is TGTGCCAGCAGCGGAGGCAGGGGGCCAGGGGCTTTCTTT. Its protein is CASSGGRGPGAFF.